Below, 24 T cell receptor beta chains from the same sample are listed, as sequenced in a study of blood T cell repertoires in COVID-19. Generated by immunoSEQ multiplex PCR, the TCRdb table keeps only in-frame clones and is missing some. The sample lists approximately 68,000 clones, roughly 80% seen once, with around a sixth in the top ten. The specimen sequenced was peripheral blood. These receptors all stem from a human donor in a cohort sampled during active COVID-19.

In nucleotides, the CDR3 is TGTGCCTGGAGTCCCCCCGGGGATACGCAGTATTTT. Translation gives CAWSPPGDTQYF. V is TRBV30 and J is TRBJ2-3; no firm D call. The length of the CDR3 is 12 residues. V lost 2 bases to trimming and J lost 6 bases, with 9 bases between them. CDR1 and CDR2 (germline): GTSNPN, SVGIG (reference sequence).

This clone was counted once. The chain is built from TRBV5-5 and TRBJ1-1, with D perhaps matching TRBD1 (5 bases). The CDR3 is made up of 13 amino acids. V gave up 3 bases and J gave up 5 bases, with 11 bases separating them. In germline, CDR1 is SGHKS, CDR2 YYEKEE (reference sequence). Here the CDR3 DNA reads TGTGCCAGCAGCTGGGACGGGGGGACTGAAGCTTTCTTT. Translation: CASSWDGGTEAFF.

This chain connects TRBV10-2 to TRBJ1-5; the match to TRBD1 covers 7 bases. V gave up 6 bases and J gave up 5 bases; unmatched junction bases: 10. Germline loops: CDR1 WSHSY, CDR2 SAAADI. The CDR3 has 15 amino acids. The CDR3 nucleotides read TGCGCCAGCAGCCTAAACAGGGGTGGCGATCAGCCCCAGCATTTT. Protein: CASSLNRGGDQPQHF.

CDR3 loop: CASSRPSRGNTEAFF. In DNA, the CDR3 is TGTGCCAGTAGTAGACCCTCCCGGGGAAACACTGAAGCTTTCTTT. The gene calls are TRBV19 and TRBJ1-1; D is unclear. Per the germline V gene, CDR1 is LNHDA and CDR2 is SQIVND (reference sequence). CDR3 length: 15 amino acids. With 4 bases removed from V and 2 bases from J, the gap between germline ends came to 14 bases. Based on the CDR3 plus reference TRBV19 and TRBJ1-1, the full variable domain is DGGITQSPKYLFRKEGQNVTLSCEQNLNHDAMYWYRQDPGQGLRLIYYSQIVNDFQKGDIAEGYSVSREKKESFPLTVTSAQKNPTAFYLCASSRPSRGNTEAFFGQGTRLTVV.

V is TRBV6-4 and J is TRBJ1-5; perhaps TRBD1 as D (5 bases). The V and J ends lost 1 base and 0 bases respectively, with 16 bases between them. Germline lookup yields CDR1 MRHNA and CDR2 SNTAGT. This CDR3 is built from 18 residues. The CDR3 is CASSDYRGGENSNQPQHF. The CDR3 DNA reads TGTGCCAGCAGTGACTATCGGGGGGGGGAGAATAGCAATCAGCCCCAGCATTTT.

This clone was observed a single time. The chain uses TRBV4-1 and TRBJ1-2, with a tentative D call TRBD1 (5 bases). Trimming cost V 1 base and J 6 bases, with 9 bases left between them. CDR3 length: 13 amino acids. Germline-derived CDR1 and CDR2 are MGHRA and YSYEKL. In DNA form, the CDR3 reads TGCGCCAGCAGCCAAGGTCAGGGCGATGGCTACACCTTC. Translation: CASSQGQGDGYTF.

The rearrangement uses TRBV30 and TRBJ1-5; no reliable D call. The germline V gene has CDR1 GTSNPN and CDR2 SVGIG (reference sequence). CDR3 length: 14 amino acids. Trimming removed 7 bases from V and 5 bases from J, with 18 bases in between. The CDR3 DNA reads as TGTGCCTCGGGTAGGCCGGAGCCTCATCAGCCCCAGCATTTT. Amino acids: CASGRPEPHQPQHF.

The chain joins TRBV2 to TRBJ1-5; 7 nucleotides line up with TRBD1. The CDR3 is 14 residues long. The germline V gene encodes CDR1 SNHLY and CDR2 FYNNEI. Trimming removed 7 bases from V and 4 bases from J; junction bases left unmatched: 7. The CDR3 DNA sequence: TGTGCCAGCAAGGGGGCCTTGAGAAATCAGCCCCAGCATTTT. Translating it yields CASKGALRNQPQHF. Supplemented by reference TRBV2 and TRBJ1-5, the full variable domain reads EPEVTQTPSHQVTQMGQEVILRCVPISNHLYFYWYRQILGQKVEFLVSFYNNEISEKSEIFDDQFSVERPDGSNFTLKIRSTKLEDSAMYFCASKGALRNQPQHFGDGTRLSIL.

This clone was counted only a few times. The chain employs TRBV10-3 and TRBJ1-2; TRBD1 aligns across 8 bases. The CDR3 has 17 amino acids. J gave up 6 bases and V 8 bases, and 20 bases lay outside the gene matches. Germline V gene sequence: CDR1 ENHRY, CDR2 SYGVKD. DNA for the CDR3: TGTGCCATCGGTATGGAACAGGGGGGAAGCGGGCGCCATGGCTACACCTTC. Protein product: CAIGMEQGGSGRHGYTF.

V and J are TRBV18 and TRBJ1-5; D perhaps matches TRBD1 (5 bases). In germline, CDR1 is KGHSH, CDR2 LQKENI. The length of the CDR3 is 13 residues. Trimming took off 1 base at V and 8 bases at J, with 9 bases between the two ends. The CDR3 spells CASSPQAGEPQHF. CDR3 sequence (DNA): TGTGCCAGCTCACCACAAGCGGGGGAGCCCCAGCATTTT.

The chain links TRBV4-1 to TRBJ1-1; TRBD1 might be the D (6 bases). The CDR3 has 14 residues. Trimming cost V 6 bases and J 1 base, with 12 bases left between them. Germline V gene data show CDR1 as MGHRA and CDR2 as YSYEKL. The CDR3 loop is CASRSWTENTEAFF. The CDR3 nucleotides read TGCGCCAGCAGATCTTGGACAGAGAACACTGAAGCTTTCTTT.

This chain links TRBV6-6 with TRBJ2-5; 8 bases match TRBD1. The CDR3 covers 13 residues. Germline CDR1 and CDR2: MNHNY and SVGAGI (reference sequence). V shed 5 bases and J 9 bases; nucleotides not matched to a gene: 8. For the CDR3, the DNA is TGTGCCAGCAGTGGACAGGGAGGTCGGGCCCAGTACTTC. Protein product: CASSGQGGRAQYF.

This rearrangement joins TRBV30 to TRBJ1-5; D call uncertain. Germline V gene lookup returns CDR1 GTSNPN and CDR2 SVGIG (reference sequence). V gave up 2 bases and J gave up 3 bases, with 8 bases separating them. The CDR3 sequence is 13 residues long. The CDR3 is CAWSSGLNQPQHF. The DNA of the CDR3 is TGTGCCTGGAGTTCCGGTCTCAATCAGCCCCAGCATTTT.

This clone showed up just once. CDR3 DNA sequence: TGTGCCAGCGGACAGGGGGCGGGTGAGCAGTACTTC. Translation: CASGQGAGEQYF. The chain recombines TRBV7-9 with TRBJ2-7; 11 positions match TRBD1. This CDR3 has 12 residues. Germline CDR1 reads SEHNR; CDR2 reads FQNEAQ (reference sequence). The ends lost 8 bases at V and 7 bases at J; junction bases unmatched: 4.

The chain combines TRBV18 with TRBJ1-1; D gene ambiguous. CDR1 is KGHSH, CDR2 LQKENI, per germline. V was trimmed by 1 base and J by 0 bases, leaving 9 bases between them. The CDR3 contains 15 residues. The CDR3 loop is CASSPRADVNTEAFF. The CDR3 coding sequence is TGTGCCAGCTCACCACGGGCTGACGTGAACACTGAAGCTTTCTTT. The full variable domain, with the rest looked up from reference TRBV18 and TRBJ1-1, is NAGVMQNPRHLVRRRGQEARLRCSPMKGHSHVYWYRQLPEEGLKFMVYLQKENIIDESGMPKERFSAEFPKEGPSILRIQQVVRGDSAAYFCASSPRADVNTEAFFGQGTRLTVV.

This chain connects TRBV2 to TRBJ1-2; possible D gene TRBD1, 6 bases. CDR3 length: 13 residues. Germline values: CDR1 SNHLY, CDR2 FYNNEI. V was cut by 4 bases and J by 4 bases, with 10 bases left in between. The CDR3 nucleotides are TGTGCCAGCAGTGTAGGGGACACCTATGGCTACACCTTC. Its translation is CASSVGDTYGYTF.

In this sample, this clone turned up a few times. The chain combines TRBV18 with TRBJ1-3; no clear D. With 3 bases removed from V and 1 base from J, the gap between germline ends came to 10 bases. The CDR3 loop spans 15 amino acids. The V gene's germline CDR1 is KGHSH and CDR2 LQKENI. Here the CDR3 DNA reads TGTGCCAGCTCACCTCCAGGACTTTCTGGAAACACCATATATTTT. This codes for CASSPPGLSGNTIYF.

The chain is built from TRBV9 and TRBJ2-7, with TRBD2 as a possible D gene (5 bases). Germline V gene sequence: CDR1 SGDLS, CDR2 YYNGEE. This CDR3 has 14 amino acids. Trimming took 0 bases from V and 1 from J, leaving 8 bases between them. The CDR3: CASSVGPGSYEQYF. In DNA, the CDR3 is TGTGCCAGCAGCGTAGGTCCGGGATCCTACGAGCAGTACTTC.

This sequence joins TRBV2 and TRBJ2-2; no firm D call. The CDR3 totals 11 residues. Germline V CDR1 and CDR2: SNHLY, FYNNEI. The ends were cut back, 7 bases at V and 4 bases at J, with 4 bases in the middle. Here the CDR3 reads CASTSTGELFF. In DNA form, the CDR3 reads TGTGCCAGCACGTCCACCGGGGAGCTGTTTTTT.

J is TRBJ1-3 and V is TRBV6-1, with D perhaps matching TRBD1 (5 bases). Germline-derived CDR1 and CDR2 are MNHNS and SASEGT. V gave up 3 bases and J gave up 5 bases, with 14 bases separating them. The CDR3 is made up of 15 amino acids. CDR3 nucleotide sequence: TGTGCCAGCAGTGATGGGACGGGAGGCAGAAACACCATATATTTT. It specifies CASSDGTGGRNTIYF.

The chain is built from TRBV19 and TRBJ2-2; possibly TRBD2 for D (5 bases). The V end was cut by 9 bases, the J end by 3 bases, with 11 bases between. CDR3 length: 13 residues. CDR1 is LNHDA, CDR2 SQIVND, per germline (reference sequence). CDR3 protein: CASTTGYTGELFF. CDR3 coding DNA: TGTGCCAGCACGACGGGGTACACCGGGGAGCTGTTTTTT.

This clone was seen just once. The chain recombines TRBV27 with TRBJ1-4, with 8 nucleotides matching TRBD1. V lost 4 bases, J lost 7 bases, and 8 bases stayed unmatched. Germline V lookup: CDR1 MNHEY, CDR2 SMNVEV (reference sequence). This CDR3 region has 15 residues. The DNA of the CDR3 is TGTGCCAGCAGTTCCCCTACAGGGGGAAGTGAAAAACTGTTTTTT. Translation: CASSSPTGGSEKLFF.

The CDR3 nucleotides are TGCGCCAGCAGCCGGGACAGGGGGCAGGATACTGAAGCTTTCTTT. It specifies CASSRDRGQDTEAFF. This chain connects TRBV5-1 to TRBJ1-1; 12 nucleotides align to TRBD1. This CDR3 has 15 residues. From germline, CDR1 is SGHRS and CDR2 YFSETQ. Trimming took 4 bases from V and 5 from J; bases not matched to a gene: 6. Supplemented by reference TRBV5-1 and TRBJ1-1, the full variable domain reads KAGVTQTPRYLIKTRGQQVTLSCSPISGHRSVSWYQQTPGQGLQFLFEYFSETQRNKGNFPGRFSGRQFSNSRSEMNVSTLELGDSALYLCASSRDRGQDTEAFFGQGTRLTVV.

This clone was observed a single time. The CDR3 is CASSFNSYGYTF. The CDR3 DNA reads TGTGCCAGCAGTTTTAACTCCTATGGCTACACCTTC. This chain links TRBV6-2 or TRBV6-3 with TRBJ1-2, with D unclear. The CDR3 has 12 amino acids. V shed 4 bases and J shed 4 bases, with 7 bases lying between them. Germline CDR1 MNHEY, CDR2 SVGEGT.